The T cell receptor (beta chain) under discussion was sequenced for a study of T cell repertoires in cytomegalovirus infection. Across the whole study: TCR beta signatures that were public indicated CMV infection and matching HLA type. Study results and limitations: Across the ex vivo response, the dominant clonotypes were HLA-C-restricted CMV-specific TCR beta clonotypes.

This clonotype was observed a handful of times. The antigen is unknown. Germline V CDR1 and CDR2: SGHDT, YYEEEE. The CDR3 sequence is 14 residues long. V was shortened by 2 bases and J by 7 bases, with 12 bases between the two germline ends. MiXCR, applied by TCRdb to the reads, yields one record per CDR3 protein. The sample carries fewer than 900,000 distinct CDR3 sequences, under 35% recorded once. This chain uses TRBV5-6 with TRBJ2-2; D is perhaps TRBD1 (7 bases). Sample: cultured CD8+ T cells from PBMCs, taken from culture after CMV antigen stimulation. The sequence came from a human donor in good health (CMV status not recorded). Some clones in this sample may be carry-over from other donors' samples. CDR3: CASSFGTAGGELFF. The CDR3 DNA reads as TGTGCCAGCAGCTTCGGGACAGCGGGCGGGGAGCTGTTTTTT.